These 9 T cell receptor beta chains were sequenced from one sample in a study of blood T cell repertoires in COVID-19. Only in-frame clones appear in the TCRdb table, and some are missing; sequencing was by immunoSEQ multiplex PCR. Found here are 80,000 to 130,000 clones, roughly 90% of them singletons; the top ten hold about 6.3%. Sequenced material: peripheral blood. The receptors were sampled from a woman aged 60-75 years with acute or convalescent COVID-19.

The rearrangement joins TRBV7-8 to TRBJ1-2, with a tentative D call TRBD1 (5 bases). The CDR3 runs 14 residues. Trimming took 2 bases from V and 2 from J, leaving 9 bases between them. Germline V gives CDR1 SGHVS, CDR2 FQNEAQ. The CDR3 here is CASSLLRTNYGYTF. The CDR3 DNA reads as TGTGCCAGCAGCTTACTAAGGACAAACTATGGCTACACCTTC.

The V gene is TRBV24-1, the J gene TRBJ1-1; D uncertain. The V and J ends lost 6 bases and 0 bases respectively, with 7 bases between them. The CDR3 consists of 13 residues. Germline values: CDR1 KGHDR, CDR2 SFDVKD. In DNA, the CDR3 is TGTGCCACCAGTACAAATATGAACACTGAAGCTTTCTTT. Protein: CATSTNMNTEAFF.

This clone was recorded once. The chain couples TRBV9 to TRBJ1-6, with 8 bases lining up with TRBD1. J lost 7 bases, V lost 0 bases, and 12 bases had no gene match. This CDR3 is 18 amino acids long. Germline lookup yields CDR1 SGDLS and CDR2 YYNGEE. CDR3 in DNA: TGTGCCAGCAGCGTAGCAAAAATAACCGGGACAGGAAATTCACCCCTCCACTTT. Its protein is CASSVAKITGTGNSPLHF.

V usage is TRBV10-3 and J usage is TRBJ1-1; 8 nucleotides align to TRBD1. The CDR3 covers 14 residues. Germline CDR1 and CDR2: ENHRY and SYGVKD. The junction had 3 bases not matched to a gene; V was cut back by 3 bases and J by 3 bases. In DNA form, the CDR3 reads TGTGCCATCAGTGACGACAGGGGAGACACTGAAGCTTTCTTT. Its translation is CAISDDRGDTEAFF.

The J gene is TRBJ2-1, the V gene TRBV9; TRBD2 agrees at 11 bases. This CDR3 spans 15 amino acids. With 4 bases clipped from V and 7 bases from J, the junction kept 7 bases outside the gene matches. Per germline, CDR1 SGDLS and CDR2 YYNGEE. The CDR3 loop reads CASSPDPSGRNEQFF. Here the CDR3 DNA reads TGTGCCAGCAGCCCAGATCCTAGCGGGAGGAATGAGCAGTTCTTC.

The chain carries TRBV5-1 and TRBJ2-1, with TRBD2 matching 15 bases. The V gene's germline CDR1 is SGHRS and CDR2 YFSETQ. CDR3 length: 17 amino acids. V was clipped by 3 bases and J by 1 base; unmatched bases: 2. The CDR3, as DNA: TGCGCCAGCAGCTCCGGGACTAGCGGGAGGTCCTACAATGAGCAGTTCTTC. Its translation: CASSSGTSGRSYNEQFF.

The CDR3 DNA reads TGTGCCAGCAGCGATCGGGAGGTTACAGATACGCAGTATTTT. Its translation: CASSDREVTDTQYF. The V call is TRBV7-8, the J call TRBJ2-3; TRBD2 matches 7 bases. This CDR3 is built from 14 residues. With V trimmed by 5 bases and J by 3 bases, 5 bases remained unmatched. Germline lookup yields CDR1 SGHVS and CDR2 FQNEAQ.

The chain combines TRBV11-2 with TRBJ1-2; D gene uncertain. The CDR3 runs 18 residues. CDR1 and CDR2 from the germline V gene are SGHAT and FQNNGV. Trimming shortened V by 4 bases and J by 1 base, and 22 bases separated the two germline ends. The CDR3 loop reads CASSSYKGGMRRNYGYTF. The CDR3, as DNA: TGTGCCAGCAGCTCTTACAAAGGCGGGATGCGACGTAACTATGGCTACACCTTC.

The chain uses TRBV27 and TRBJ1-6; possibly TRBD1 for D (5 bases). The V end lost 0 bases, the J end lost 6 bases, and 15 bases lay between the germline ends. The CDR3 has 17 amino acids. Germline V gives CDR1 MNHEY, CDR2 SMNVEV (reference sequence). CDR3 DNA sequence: TGTGCCAGCAGTTTATCAGGCGGGGCCCTAACTAATTCACCCCTCCACTTT. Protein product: CASSLSGGALTNSPLHF.